These 12 T cell receptor beta chains originate from one sample sequenced in a study of OX40 agonist ivuxolimab in advanced cancers. The protocol was immunoSEQ multiplex PCR, while the TCRdb copy is restricted to in-frame clones and leaves out a portion. The table shows tens of thousands of clones, with around nine tenths occurring only once. The material sequenced was CD4+ or CD8+ T cells sorted from blood, taken in a trial of the OX40 agonist ivuxolimab. The receptor source for this set is an adult with an advanced solid tumor such as melanoma, head and neck, liver or kidney cancer.

The rearrangement links TRBV2 to TRBJ1-1; a possible D gene is TRBD1 (5 bases). V gave up 7 bases and J gave up 6 bases, with 12 bases separating them. The CDR3 sequence is 12 residues long. CDR1 is SNHLY and CDR2 is FYNNEI in the germline V gene. The CDR3 loop is CASTRGSAEAFF. As DNA, the CDR3 is TGTGCCAGCACAAGGGGTAGCGCTGAAGCTTTCTTT.

The chain combines TRBV28 with TRBJ2-3, with TRBD2 as a possible D gene (7 bases). Per germline, CDR1 MDHEN and CDR2 SYDVKM. V lost 3 bases and J lost 1, with 11 bases in between. The CDR3 is 15 residues long. The CDR3 sequence: CASSLGGARTDTQYF. The CDR3 nucleotides are TGTGCCAGCAGTTTGGGGGGGGCTCGCACAGATACGCAGTATTTT. Based on the CDR3 plus reference TRBV28 and TRBJ2-3, the full variable domain is DVKVTQSSRYLVKRTGEKVFLECVQDMDHENMFWYRQDPGLGLRLIYFSYDVKMKEKGDIPEGYSVSREKKERFSLILESASTNQTSMYLCASSLGGARTDTQYFGPGTRLTVL.

The chain uses TRBV7-2 and TRBJ2-7; tentatively, D is TRBD1 (6 bases). The V and J ends lost 5 bases and 5 bases respectively, with 16 bases between them. Germline V gene data show CDR1 as SGHTA and CDR2 as FQGNSA. This CDR3 contains 14 residues. The CDR3: CASSRMTGPHEQYF. In DNA form, the CDR3 reads TGTGCCAGCAGCCGAATGACAGGTCCCCACGAGCAGTACTTC.

This chain links TRBV15 with TRBJ2-1, with 7 positions matching TRBD2. This CDR3 region has 15 residues. V lost 0 bases and J lost 7; bases outside the gene matches: 6. The V gene's germline CDR1 is LNHNV and CDR2 YYDKDF (reference sequence). This CDR3 is CATSRETASGNEQFF. Written as DNA, the CDR3 is TGTGCCACCAGCAGAGAAACGGCTAGCGGTAATGAGCAGTTCTTC.

The sample holds one count of this clone. This chain connects TRBV6-5 to TRBJ2-7, with 10 bases fitting TRBD2. CDR3 size: 12 residues. Germline-derived CDR1 and CDR2 are MNHEY and SVGAGI. Trimming removed 5 bases from V and 8 bases from J; junction bases left unmatched: 3. The CDR3 loop is CASSSGRVKQYF. For the CDR3, the DNA is TGTGCCAGCAGTAGCGGGAGGGTGAAGCAGTACTTC.

The chain recombines TRBV4-1 with TRBJ2-1; 11 bases agree with TRBD2. CDR1 is MGHRA and CDR2 is YSYEKL in the germline V gene. The V gene end was trimmed by 3 bases and the J gene end by 7 bases; junction bases not matched to a gene: 17. The length of the CDR3 is 19 residues. The CDR3 sequence: CASSQEGELAGGPRNEQFF. CDR3 nucleotides: TGCGCCAGCAGCCAGGAAGGGGAATTAGCGGGAGGGCCTAGGAATGAGCAGTTCTTC.

This sequence joins TRBV11-3 and TRBJ2-2, with TRBD1 as a possible D gene (7 bases). The germline V gene has CDR1 SGHNT and CDR2 YENEEA. Trimming left V 1 base short and J 5 bases short, with 17 bases between. The CDR3 has 17 amino acids. This CDR3 is CASSLGRGRRGTGELFF. CDR3 in DNA: TGTGCCAGCAGCTTAGGGAGGGGGCGGCGAGGAACCGGGGAGCTGTTTTTT.

This clone is a singleton in its sample. Mismatch with germline at one junction end may stem from a read error. The CDR3 is CASSLAWGGTEIF. DNA for the CDR3: TGTGCCAGCAGCTTAGCGTGGGGCGGGACAGAGATCTTC. The rearrangement joins TRBV7-9 to TRBJ2-1; weak D call: TRBD1 (7 bases). Germline loops: CDR1 SEHNR, CDR2 FQNEAQ (reference sequence). This CDR3 has 13 amino acids.

The rearrangement joins TRBV6-6 to TRBJ2-7, with TRBD2 identical over 11 bases. Germline V gene data show CDR1 as MNHNY and CDR2 as SVGAGI (reference sequence). V was pared by 5 bases and J by 3 bases, with 6 bases of the junction left unmatched. There are 15 residues in the CDR3. CDR3 DNA: TGTGCCAGCAGTCTAGCGGGAGGAGGGGGCTACGAGCAGTACTTC. Translation: CASSLAGGGGYEQYF.

V and J are TRBV30 and TRBJ1-2; D ambiguous. There are 11 residues in the CDR3. In germline, CDR1 is GTSNPN, CDR2 SVGIG (reference sequence). Trimming cost V 0 bases and J 5 bases, with 4 bases left between them. CDR3 sequence: CAWSVGYGYTF. The CDR3 bases are TGTGCCTGGAGTGTAGGGTATGGCTACACCTTC.

This chain links TRBV4-1 with TRBJ2-1; tentative D call: TRBD2 (5 bases). CDR1 MGHRA and CDR2 YSYEKL come from the germline V gene. The CDR3 loop spans 16 amino acids. Trimming left V 1 base short and J 5 bases short, with 15 bases between. CDR3 in DNA: TGCGCCAGCAGCCAAGCGTCGACCCCGGGAAACAATGAGCAGTTCTTC. This codes for CASSQASTPGNNEQFF.

This clone is a singleton in its sample. The V call is TRBV5-4, the J call TRBJ1-2; tentative D call: TRBD1 (5 bases). V dropped 1 base and J dropped 2 bases, with 12 bases sitting between them. The CDR3 has 15 amino acids. The germline CDR1 and CDR2 sequences are SGHNT and YYREEE (reference sequence). CDR3 nucleotide sequence: TGTGCCAGCAGCTTGTTTTCTGCAGGGAACTATGGCTACACCTTC. Translating gives CASSLFSAGNYGYTF. Full variable domain (remainder filled in from reference TRBV5-4 and TRBJ1-2): ETGVTQSPTHLIKTRGQQVTLRCSSQSGHNTVSWYQQALGQGPQFIFQYYREEENGRGNFPPRFSGLQFPNYSSELNVNALELDDSALYLCASSLFSAGNYGYTFGSGTRLTVV.